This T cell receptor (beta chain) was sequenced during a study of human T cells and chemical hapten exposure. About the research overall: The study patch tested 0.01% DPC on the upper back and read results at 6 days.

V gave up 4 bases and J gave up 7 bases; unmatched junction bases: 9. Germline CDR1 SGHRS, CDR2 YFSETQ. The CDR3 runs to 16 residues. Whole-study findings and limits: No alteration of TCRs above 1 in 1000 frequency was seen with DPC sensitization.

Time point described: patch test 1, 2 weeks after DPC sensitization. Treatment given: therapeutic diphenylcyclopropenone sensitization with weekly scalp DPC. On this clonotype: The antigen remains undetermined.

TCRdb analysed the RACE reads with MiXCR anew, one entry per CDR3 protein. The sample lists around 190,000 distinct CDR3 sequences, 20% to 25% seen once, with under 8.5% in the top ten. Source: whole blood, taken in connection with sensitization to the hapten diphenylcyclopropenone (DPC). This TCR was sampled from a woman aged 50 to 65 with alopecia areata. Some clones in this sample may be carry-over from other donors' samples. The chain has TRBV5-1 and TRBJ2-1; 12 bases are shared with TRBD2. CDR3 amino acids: CASSLLAGGRPNEQFF. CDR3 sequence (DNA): TGCGCCAGCAGCCTCCTAGCGGGAGGGCGGCCTAATGAGCAGTTCTTC.